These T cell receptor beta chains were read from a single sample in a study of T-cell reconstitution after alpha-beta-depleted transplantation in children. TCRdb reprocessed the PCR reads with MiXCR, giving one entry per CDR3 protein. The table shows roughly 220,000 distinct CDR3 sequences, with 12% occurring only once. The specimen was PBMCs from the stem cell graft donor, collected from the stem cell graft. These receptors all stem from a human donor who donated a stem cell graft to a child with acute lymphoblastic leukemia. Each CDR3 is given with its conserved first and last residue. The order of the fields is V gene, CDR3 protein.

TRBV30	CAWSGPGKGLHF
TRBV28	CASTWASGYTF
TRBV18	CASSLVTDYGNTIYF
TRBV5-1	CASSSGRNSGNTIYF
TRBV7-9	CASSFASGDLEFF
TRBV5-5	CASSFGTGGPGGYNEQFF
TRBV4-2	CASSQSRGRYSDTQYF
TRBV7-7	CASSLAGGADEQFF
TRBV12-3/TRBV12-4	CASSSQGLANEKLFF
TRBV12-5	CASGFSEDRLHYGYTF
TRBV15	CATSSHRAAGELDTQYF
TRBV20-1	CRSQGKKGSSQPQHF
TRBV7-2	CASSSQGRATEAFF
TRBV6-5	CASSSRTGGVNGYTF
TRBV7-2	CASSLSGTGELFF
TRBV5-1	CASSIEGPDNYGYTF
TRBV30	CAWSAGLAGDQETQYF
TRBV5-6	CASSPFQTGVPYNEQFF
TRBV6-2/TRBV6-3	CASSRQGTGELFF
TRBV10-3	CAITRTGEGSYGYTF
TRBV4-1	CASSKRLAGEYNEQFF
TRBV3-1	CASSQRGLAGHQETQYF
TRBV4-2	CASDPGPSGSPLHF
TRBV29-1	CSGGQETQYF
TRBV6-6	CASSKISTGELFF
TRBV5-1	CASSLDRGHEQFF
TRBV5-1	CASSLRGGDNQPQHF
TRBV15	CATSRSLAAGGETQYF
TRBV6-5	CASSLTGDQETQYF
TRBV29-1	CSVEEGGAASYNEQFF
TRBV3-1	CASSQAGTGAQEQYF
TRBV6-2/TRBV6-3	CASSYLLSTRGTTTYNEQFF
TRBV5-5	CASSVDIPYEQYF
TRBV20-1	CSAGTVSSYNEQFF
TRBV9	CASSPSQGGGGYTF
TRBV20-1	CSDSRTDTQYF
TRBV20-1	CSVPHYYEQYF
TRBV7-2	CASSPSVMNTEAFF
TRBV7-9	CASSGQGGTEAFF
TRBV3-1	CASTQDESPLAKNIQYF
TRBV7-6	CASSPGTGSNQPQHF
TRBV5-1	CASSLRPSGRYNEQFF
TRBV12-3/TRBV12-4	CASSGKGTSYEQYF
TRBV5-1	CASSWTGGTEAFF
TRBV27	CASSLSAAGGPWGQFF
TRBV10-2	CASSAYPGANTEAFF
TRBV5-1	CASSALQGPGELFF
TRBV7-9	CASSLAGRGGNTEAFF
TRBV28	CASNQRGLDKQYF
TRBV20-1	CSASSSGRAVAGEQFF
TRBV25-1	CASGRGLWETQYF
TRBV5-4	CASSFKDGSYEQYF
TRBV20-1	CSAREAGSTDTQYF